Listed below are T cell receptor beta chains from one sample, sequenced in a study of beta chain features in type 1 diabetes. The table came from immunoSEQ multiplex PCR; TCRdb's copy has only in-frame clones and leaves some out. The sample has some 110,000 clones, about 17% seen once; the top ten hold less than 3%. Sequenced input: central memory CD4+ T cells from blood. The receptors originated from a man aged 25-45 years with type 1 diabetes. CDR3s include the opening cysteine and the closing phenylalanine or tryptophan. D genes are given only for firm matches. Part of the rows lack a size; the others show once, few, many or a class for expanded clones.

j_call: TRBJ2-5; d_call: NA; clone_size: NA; cdr3_length: 15; v_call: TRBV28; cdr3_aa: CASSLWSQGRETQYF; cdr3_nt: TGTGCCAGCAGTTTATGGTCCCAGGGTCGAGAGACCCAGTACTTC
j_call: TRBJ2-1; d_call: NA; clone_size: few; cdr3_length: 12; v_call: TRBV9; cdr3_aa: CASSAWQYEQFF; cdr3_nt: TGTGCCAGCAGCGCGTGGCAGTATGAGCAGTTCTTC
j_call: TRBJ2-3; d_call: NA; clone_size: many; cdr3_length: 15; v_call: TRBV11-2; cdr3_aa: CASSLGIGYPDTQYF; cdr3_nt: TGTGCCAGCAGCTTAGGTATAGGGTACCCAGATACGCAGTATTTT
j_call: TRBJ1-2; d_call: TRBD1; clone_size: few; cdr3_length: 15; v_call: TRBV30; cdr3_aa: CAWTNPGTGNYGYTF; cdr3_nt: TGTGCCTGGACAAACCCCGGGACAGGCAACTATGGCTACACCTTC
j_call: TRBJ2-1; d_call: TRBD2; clone_size: few; cdr3_length: 18; v_call: TRBV19; cdr3_aa: CASSSPRSGGHSYNEQFF; cdr3_nt: TGTGCCAGTAGTAGCCCTAGGAGCGGGGGGCACTCCTACAATGAGCAGTTCTTC
j_call: TRBJ2-4; d_call: NA; clone_size: many; cdr3_length: 14; v_call: TRBV19; cdr3_aa: CASSSDRSKNIQYF; cdr3_nt: TGTGCCAGTAGCTCGGACCGCTCGAAAAACATTCAGTACTTC
j_call: TRBJ2-3; d_call: NA; clone_size: few; cdr3_length: 16; v_call: TRBV28; cdr3_aa: CASNSLEGAGTDTQYF; cdr3_nt: TGTGCCAGCAATAGCCTAGAAGGGGCGGGCACAGATACGCAGTATTTT
j_call: TRBJ2-6; d_call: NA; clone_size: few; cdr3_length: 18; v_call: TRBV6-4; cdr3_aa: CASSDPVAQGGWANVLTF; cdr3_nt: TGTGCCAGCAGTGACCCCGTCGCACAGGGCGGCTGGGCCAACGTCCTGACTTTC
j_call: TRBJ1-4; d_call: TRBD1; clone_size: NA; cdr3_length: 13; v_call: TRBV5-5; cdr3_aa: CASSISTGKKLFF; cdr3_nt: TGTGCCAGCAGCATCTCGACAGGGAAAAAACTGTTTTTT
j_call: TRBJ1-2; d_call: TRBD1; clone_size: NA; cdr3_length: 13; v_call: TRBV5-1; cdr3_aa: CASSLVQGYGYTF; cdr3_nt: TGCGCCAGCAGCTTGGTACAGGGGTATGGCTACACCTTC
j_call: TRBJ1-6; d_call: NA; clone_size: NA; cdr3_length: 17; v_call: TRBV7-2; cdr3_aa: CASSLFGLGTGNSPLHF; cdr3_nt: TGTGCCAGCAGCTTATTCGGCCTCGGGACGGGGAATTCACCCCTCCACTTT
j_call: TRBJ2-5; d_call: NA; clone_size: NA; cdr3_length: 14; v_call: TRBV7-2; cdr3_aa: CASSLATGRQTQYF; cdr3_nt: TGTGCCAGCAGCTTAGCGACTGGGAGACAGACCCAGTACTTC